The TCR beta chain under discussion was sequenced for a study of identical twins (dated by TCRdb to the mid-2010s). For the study in its entirety: To test whether fetal clonotypes persist, this study deep-sequenced TCR alpha and beta repertoires from monozygotic twins, from unrelated adults of various ages, and from cord blood. Replicate twin experiments were performed at different times using different library preparation protocols to rule out contamination. Broader findings and caveats from the paper: Abundant cord blood beta clonotypes had fewer insertions, young adult naive repertoires showed a similar but weaker trend, and memory repertoires showed no such trend. Because the same donors could not be followed over many years, conclusions were based on cross-sectional statistical analysis. In monozygotic twins, out-of-frame TCR alpha sharing was systematically underestimated by recombination models, although the models agreed with sharing between unrelated individuals. Invariant T cells such as MAIT and iNKT could partly confound zero-insertion analyses, though diverse VJ usage argued against this for most clonotypes. Excess twin sharing in beta out-of-frame sequences was weaker because fewer shared sequences lowered the signal-to-noise ratio. Compared with coincidental sharing between unrelated individuals, out-of-frame TCR alpha sequences shared between twins showed an excess of sequences with low generation probability.

Receptor libraries were prepared by 5' RACE. Sequencing relied on an Illumina HiSeq 2000. Template switching added a universal primer binding site, and the final cDNA carried a unique molecular identifier that allowed TCR cDNA molecules to be counted accurately. Specific primers in the conserved constant-segment region were used to synthesize first-strand cDNA for the TCR alpha and beta chains. To control for contamination, every cDNA library carried two barcodes: a SMART-Mk sample barcode plus Illumina barcodes. TruSeq adapter sequences along with Illumina sample barcodes were introduced in two successive PCR steps. The TCR alpha and beta cDNA libraries were sequenced on the Illumina HiSeq platform using custom primers. Under the source paper's analysis protocol: Raw reads were processed with MiGEC to extract unique molecular identifiers, and MiXCR was used to determine CDR3 positions. Recombination models were inferred per individual with the repgenHMM and IGoR tools using an EM algorithm. The analysis of shared clonotypes was done with the tcR package in R, with sharing normalized by the product of cloneset sizes. Out-of-frame nonproductive sequences were analyzed to study raw recombination free of thymic and clonal selection effects. TCRdb reworked the public reads: Q25 trimming with fastp, MiXCR clone assembly, productive beta chains retained. Each record represents a unique CDR3 protein, reported with the most common genes and DNA among its rows. Here the V and J calls rest on TCRdb's processing, not on the authors' analysis. The sample includes about 250,000 distinct CDR3 sequences, with approximately 7.9% observed a single time. Approximately 5.4% of the sample comes from the top ten.

This clonotype turned up a few times. Its antigen specificity is not known. Base qualities are missing; no much larger clone stands one base away. Every donor in the study was a healthy Caucasian. Three pairs of female monozygotic twins, all aged 18 to 29 years, were included in the twin cohort. Positive isolation kits from Invitrogen were used to isolate CD4+ and CD8+ T cell populations. From cysteine to phenylalanine, the CDR3 is 15 amino acids long. This entry keeps only the CDR3 DNA: 45 bases, framed from base 1. From a lookup of the germline V gene, CDR1 and CDR2 are MGHRA and YSYEKL. V is pared back by 1 base and J by 8 bases, with 15 bases lying between the germline termini. These data also featured in a second study, about yellow fever vaccine responses in identical twins. The second study also describes: According to the authors, in identical twins the way T cells responded to vaccination appeared partly convergent and partly personalized. In the study, vaccine-responding T cell clones were precisely tracked in identical twins.

Recombination linked TRBV4-1 to TRBJ2-1; the best D guess is TRBD1, with 7 bases matching. The clonotype comes from a woman younger than 35 in good health. The source material was CD8+ T cells sorted from blood. The CDR3 is CASSQANRGGDEQFF. The nucleotide sequence reads as follows: TGCGCCAGCAGCCAAGCGAACAGGGGAGGCGATGAGCAGTTCTTC.